This T cell receptor beta chain was recorded in a study of blood T cell repertoires in COVID-19. At the level of the study: The analysed material was cDNA or gDNA that came from T cells, B-cell-depleted T cells, or PBMCs.

Profiling relied on immunoSEQ multiplex PCR, and the TCRdb table lists in-frame clones only, not all of them. Of around 150,000 clones in the sample, just under 90% are singletons; the top ten hold more than 4%. From germline, CDR1 is MNHEY and CDR2 SVGEGT. The junction had 2 bases not matched to a gene; V was cut back by 2 bases and J by 3 bases. This CDR3 is 15 amino acids long. The sequence was obtained from a woman in her thirties or forties with acute or convalescent COVID-19. The chain recombines TRBV6-2 or TRBV6-3 with TRBJ2-1; 9 bases match TRBD2. The sequenced sample was peripheral blood. CDR3 sequence (DNA): TGTGCCAGCAGTTACAGCGGGGGGCGCTACAATGAGCAGTTCTTC. The encoded protein is CASSYSGGRYNEQFF.